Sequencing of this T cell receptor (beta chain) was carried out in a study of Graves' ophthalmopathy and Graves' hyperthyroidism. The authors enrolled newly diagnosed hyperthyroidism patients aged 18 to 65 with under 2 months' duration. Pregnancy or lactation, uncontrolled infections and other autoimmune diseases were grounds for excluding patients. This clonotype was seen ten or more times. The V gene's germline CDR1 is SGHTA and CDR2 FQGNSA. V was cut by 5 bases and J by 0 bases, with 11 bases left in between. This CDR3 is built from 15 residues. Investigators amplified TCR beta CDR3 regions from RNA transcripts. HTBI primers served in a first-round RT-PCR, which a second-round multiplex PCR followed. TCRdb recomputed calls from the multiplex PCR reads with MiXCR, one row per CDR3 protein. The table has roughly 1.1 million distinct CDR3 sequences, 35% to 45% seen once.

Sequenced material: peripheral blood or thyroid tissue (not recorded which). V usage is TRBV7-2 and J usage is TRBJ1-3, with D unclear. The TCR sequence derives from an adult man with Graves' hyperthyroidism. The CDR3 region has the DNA TGTGCCAGCAGCGTGGACCGCAACTCTGGAAACACCATATATTTT. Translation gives CASSVDRNSGNTIYF.